These 25 T cell receptor beta chains originate from one sample sequenced in a study of CXCR3-negative and CXCR3-positive naive CD8 T cells. 5' RACE that incorporated UMI labels was used to prepare the TRB cDNA libraries. TCRdb re-analyzed the 5' RACE reads; it lists each CDR3 protein once, without DNA. The sample's table shows 70,000 to 100,000 distinct CDR3 sequences. The sample consisted of naive CXCR3- CD8+ T cells from blood. Subset specified: CD45RO-CCR7+CD27+CD95- naive CD8+ T cells lacking CXCR3 (TNR3-). The source is a human donor in good health. Some clones in this sample may be carry-over from other donors' samples.

The chain is built from TRBV29-1 and TRBJ1-6; TCRdb's D call, TRBD1, is unchecked because there is no DNA. This CDR3 comprises 18 residues. Germline lookup yields CDR1 SQVTM and CDR2 ANQGSEA. CDR3 region: CSVVEVPEKEDHNSPLHF.

This sequence joins TRBV29-1 and TRBJ2-2; TCRdb designates TRBD1, a call that cannot be tested without DNA. This CDR3 has 16 amino acids. Germline loops: CDR1 SQVTM, CDR2 ANQGSEA. This chain's CDR3 is CSVEDAQGRLTGELFF.

The CDR3 here is CASSGRGQETQYF. The chain couples TRBV7-9 to TRBJ2-5. Germline lookup yields CDR1 SEHNR and CDR2 FQNEAQ (reference sequence). The CDR3 spans 13 residues.

The rearrangement joins TRBV6-4 to TRBJ2-1; TCRdb designates TRBD2, a call that cannot be tested without DNA. The CDR3 spans 17 residues. The V gene's germline CDR1 is MRHNA and CDR2 SNTAGT. The CDR3 sequence: CASSDAGLGSSYNEQFF.

This chain uses TRBV4-2 with TRBJ2-7; absent DNA, TCRdb's TRBD2 call cannot be checked. Per germline, CDR1 LGHNA and CDR2 YNFKEQ. The CDR3 has 15 residues. CDR3 amino acids: CASSQDPTSEYEQYF.

The chain joins TRBV28 to TRBJ2-5. Germline V gene lookup returns CDR1 MDHEN and CDR2 SYDVKM. This CDR3 region has 14 residues. CDR3 region: CASSLLGSQETQYF.

V usage is TRBV10-3 and J usage is TRBJ2-1; as DNA is missing, the TRBD2 call by TCRdb cannot be tested. The CDR3 is made up of 16 amino acids. The germline V gene has CDR1 ENHRY and CDR2 SYGVKD. CDR3 in amino acids: CAISEMEAGNVNEQFF.

CDR3 region: CASSLTSGSETQYF. The rearrangement links TRBV28 to TRBJ2-5; TCRdb proposes TRBD2, but this gene call is untestable without DNA. From germline, CDR1 is MDHEN and CDR2 SYDVKM. This CDR3 comprises 14 residues.

The chain is built from TRBV4-3 and TRBJ1-2. The CDR3 extends over 17 amino acids. Looked up from germline, CDR1 is LGHNA and CDR2 is YSLEER. The chain's CDR3 is CASSQAEDRTLGSGYTF.

The V gene is TRBV20-1, the J gene TRBJ1-2; TCRdb's D gene call, TRBD1, goes unchecked for lack of DNA. Germline V gene data show CDR1 as DFQATT and CDR2 as SNEGSKA (reference sequence). The CDR3 runs to 14 residues. CDR3 loop: CSAPLDRETYGYTF.

V gene TRBV4-2 combines with J gene TRBJ2-1; checking the TCRdb D call of TRBD2 is not possible without DNA. This CDR3 region has 17 residues. Germline CDR1 LGHNA, CDR2 YNFKEQ. CDR3 sequence: CASSQDLSRGVQLEQFF.

V and J are TRBV20-1 and TRBJ2-3; lacking DNA, the TRBD2 call made by TCRdb goes unchecked. This CDR3 is built from 17 residues. From germline, CDR1 is DFQATT and CDR2 SNEGSKA (reference sequence). The CDR3 reads CSAISSGGADRTDTQYF.

This chain connects TRBV7-9 to TRBJ2-5; the TCRdb call, TRBD1, lacks DNA for checking. The CDR3 length is 17 residues. CDR1 and CDR2 from the germline V gene are SEHNR and FQNEAQ (reference sequence). The CDR3 loop reads CASSLTPLTGGGETQYF. The variable domain in full, with the rest retrieved from reference TRBV7-9 and TRBJ2-5, is DTGVSQNPRHKITKRGQNVTFRCDPISEHNRLYWYRQTLGQGPEFLTYFQNEAQLEKSRLLSDRFSAERPKGSFSTLEIQRTEQGDSAMYLCASSLTPLTGGGETQYFGPGTRLLVL.

The chain is built from TRBV5-1 and TRBJ1-1; TCRdb indicates TRBD1, and absent DNA this call remains unverified. Germline lookup yields CDR1 SGHRS and CDR2 YFSETQ. This CDR3 spans 14 amino acids. CDR3 loop: CASSSGTANTEAFF.

The rearrangement links TRBV12-3 or TRBV12-4 to TRBJ2-7; no DNA is available, so the TRBD2 call from TCRdb remains unchecked. The CDR3 is made up of 13 amino acids. The CDR3 loop reads CASGSGRAYEQYF.

The chain joins TRBV29-1 to TRBJ2-7; the TCRdb D gene call, TRBD1, has no DNA to confirm it. The CDR3 spans 14 residues. Per the germline V gene, CDR1 is SQVTM and CDR2 is ANQGSEA. The CDR3 spells CSVVVGGGPYEQYF.

The chain couples TRBV4-3 to TRBJ1-5; TCRdb calls TRBD1, which cannot be checked without DNA. There are 15 residues in the CDR3. Germline V lookup: CDR1 LGHNA, CDR2 YSLEER. This CDR3 reads CASSQDGGPHAPQHF.

The chain carries TRBV5-1 and TRBJ1-2; lacking DNA, the TRBD1 call made by TCRdb goes unchecked. Germline lookup yields CDR1 SGHRS and CDR2 YFSETQ. CDR3 length equals 12 residues. The CDR3 sequence: CASRQGGYGYTF.

This rearrangement joins TRBV12-3 or TRBV12-4 to TRBJ2-7; TCRdb names TRBD2, which stays unverified in the absence of DNA. CDR3 length equals 12 residues. The CDR3 spells CAIGSYAEGQYF.

The chain combines TRBV28 with TRBJ2-1; the D call from TCRdb, TRBD2, cannot be confirmed without DNA. Germline V gives CDR1 MDHEN, CDR2 SYDVKM. This CDR3 has 12 amino acids. This chain's CDR3 is CASSRGSNEQFF.

The chain carries TRBV7-9 and TRBJ2-1; TCRdb picks TRBD2, but there is no DNA to check that call. This CDR3 comprises 15 residues. Germline V gene sequence: CDR1 SEHNR, CDR2 FQNEAQ (reference sequence). CDR3 loop: CASSWTGLAHNEQFF.

The chain is built from TRBV27 and TRBJ2-3; the D call of TRBD1 rests on TCRdb alone, since no DNA is present to check it. The CDR3 runs to 14 residues. Germline V gives CDR1 MNHEY, CDR2 SMNVEV (reference sequence). The CDR3 region is CASSLIGPADTQYF.

The rearrangement uses TRBV29-1 and TRBJ2-7; the TCRdb D gene call, TRBD1, has no DNA to confirm it. CDR1 and CDR2 from the germline V gene are SQVTM and ANQGSEA. The CDR3 consists of 13 residues. CDR3: CSVDSGAGNEQYF.

V and J are TRBV12-3 or TRBV12-4 and TRBJ2-3. The CDR3 sequence is 15 residues long. The CDR3 loop is CASSLLEISTDTQYF.

The chain is built from TRBV29-1 and TRBJ2-5. CDR3 length: 11 residues. The V gene's germline CDR1 is SQVTM and CDR2 ANQGSEA. The CDR3 loop reads CSVEILETQYF. Based on the CDR3 plus reference TRBV29-1 and TRBJ2-5, the full variable domain is SAVISQKPSRDICQRGTSLTIQCQVDSQVTMMFWYRQQPGQSLTLIATANQGSEATYESGFVIDKFPISRPNLTFSTLTVSNMSPEDSSIYLCSVEILETQYFGPGTRLLVL.